This T cell receptor beta chain was identified during a study of persistence of HIV-infected CD4 T cells. Study-level information: A couple of participants gave one leukapheresis sample; others gave up to roughly 200 mL blood repeatedly.

An overlapping HIV-1 Gag peptide pool stimulated these cells at about 1 ug/peptide/mL. CD40L-negative CD69-negative CD45RO-high memory CD4+ T cells were sorted as populations depleted of antigen-responding cells. Undetectable plasma HIV-1 RNA below 50 copies/mL lasted at least 4 years. The immunoSEQ assay was version 4, run in survey mode. Sequencing was performed with immunoSEQ multiplex PCR; in TCRdb, only in-frame clones are kept and a portion is missing. The sample holds about 64,000 clones, 65% to 75% seen once. A word on this clone: The antigen is unknown.

Study-wide findings and caveats: The rare CMV-responding cells with HIV-1 proviruses were not separately TCR-sequenced.

The germline V gene has CDR1 SGHTA and CDR2 FQGTGA. The CDR3 runs 14 residues. V was pared by 4 bases and J by 1 base, with 7 bases between. This sample comprised CD4+ T cells sorted from PBMCs after roughly 18-hour stimulation, obtained from a patient who received antiretroviral therapy. V and J are TRBV7-3 and TRBJ2-2, with D perhaps matching TRBD1 (6 bases). The sequence was obtained from an adult man with HIV who was CMV-seropositive. This chain's CDR3 is CASSSGQNTGELFF. The DNA for the CDR3 is TGTGCCAGCAGCTCGGGACAGAACACCGGGGAGCTGTTTTTT.